This T cell receptor beta chain was recovered during a study of blood T cells in healthy people across ages. Study-wide results and caveats: Age showed a roughly linear inverse relationship with TCR beta diversity per million T cells. Naive T cell percentage strongly correlated with TCR beta diversity.

In regard to this clonotype: The antigen is undetermined.

Primers used in a second PCR of about 6 to 11 cycles were a sample-barcoded 5' primer and a J-beta primer mix. TCRdb itself ran the 5' RACE reads through MiXCR, one entry per CDR3 protein. The table lists about 1.4 million distinct CDR3 sequences, around 59% of them singletons, with over 5% in the top ten. V lost 7 bases, J lost 0 bases, and 12 bases lay in between. The CDR3 covers 14 residues. Germline values: CDR1 MGHDK, CDR2 SYGVNS. The sequencing input was blood. The genes are TRBV25-1 and TRBJ1-1, with D possibly matching TRBD1 (6 bases). The sequence came from a man between 18 and 35 years old in good health. CDR3: CASKGGAMNTEAFF. The DNA of the CDR3 is TGTGCCAGCAAGGGGGGGGCCATGAACACTGAAGCTTTCTTT.